These 10 T cell receptor beta chains originate from one sample sequenced in a study of T cell responses to AZD1222 COVID-19 vaccine. The assay was immunoSEQ multiplex PCR, and TCRdb's table has in-frame clones only and misses some. There are around 190,000 clones in the sample; 70% to 90% occur only once, and approximately 10% lies in the top ten. The starting material was peripheral blood, obtained 28 days after the second AZD1222 dose. These receptors all stem from an adult who received the AZD1222 COVID-19 vaccine.

This sequence joins TRBV20-1 and TRBJ1-4; D not certain. The CDR3 sequence is 10 residues long. The V end was cut by 3 bases, the J end by 15 bases, with 11 bases between. In germline, CDR1 is DFQATT, CDR2 SNEGSKA (reference sequence). The CDR3 protein is CSASRSIMFF. CDR3 sequence (DNA): TGCAGTGCTAGCCGATCCATCATGTTTTTT.

The J gene is TRBJ1-1, the V gene TRBV20-1; D is unclear. This CDR3 is 14 amino acids long. In germline, CDR1 is DFQATT, CDR2 SNEGSKA (reference sequence). Trimming stripped 3 bases from V and 2 bases from J, with 13 bases between. CDR3: CSASKMRANTEAFF. The CDR3 DNA is TGCAGTGCTAGTAAAATGAGGGCAAACACTGAAGCTTTCTTT.

The genes are TRBV29-1 and TRBJ1-2; TRBD1 might be the D (6 bases). Germline lookup yields CDR1 SQVTM and CDR2 ANQGSEA. The ends were cut back, 0 bases at V and 5 bases at J, with 7 bases in the middle. This CDR3 region has 12 residues. CDR3 sequence (DNA): TGCAGCGTTGAAGACAGGGGATATGGCTACACCTTC. Its protein product is CSVEDRGYGYTF. Based on the CDR3 plus reference TRBV29-1 and TRBJ1-2, the full variable domain is SAVISQKPSRDICQRGTSLTIQCQVDSQVTMMFWYRQQPGQSLTLIATANQGSEATYESGFVIDKFPISRPNLTFSTLTVSNMSPEDSSIYLCSVEDRGYGYTFGSGTRLTVV.

The chain has TRBV7-2 and TRBJ2-7; 7 bases line up with TRBD1. The length of the CDR3 is 14 residues. Trimming at V came to 0 bases and at J to 5 bases, leaving 4 bases not matched to a gene. Germline lookup yields CDR1 SGHTA and CDR2 FQGNSA. CDR3 sequence (DNA): TGTGCCAGCAGCTTAGCGACAGGGAGCCACGAGCAGTACTTC. This gives the protein CASSLATGSHEQYF.

The V gene is TRBV11-2, the J gene TRBJ2-2; 10 nucleotides line up with TRBD2. In germline, CDR1 is SGHAT, CDR2 FQNNGV. J was trimmed by 8 bases and V by 4 bases; bases with no gene match: 10. The CDR3 loop spans 16 amino acids. The CDR3 reads CASSSRTSGSIGELFF. DNA for the CDR3: TGTGCCAGCAGCTCTCGGACTAGCGGTAGCATTGGGGAGCTGTTTTTT. The full variable domain, its missing parts supplied by reference TRBV11-2 and TRBJ2-2, is EAGVAQSPRYKIIEKRQSVAFWCNPISGHATLYWYQQILGQGPKLLIQFQNNGVVDDSQLPKDRFSAERLKGVDSTLKIQPAKLEDSAVYLCASSSRTSGSIGELFFGEGSRLTVL.

This sequence joins TRBV7-8 and TRBJ1-6, with TRBD1 matching over 8 bases. The germline CDR1 and CDR2 sequences are SGHVS and FQNEAQ. V was pared by 5 bases and J by 0 bases, with 6 bases of the junction left unmatched. This CDR3 contains 17 residues. Here the CDR3 DNA reads TGTGCCAGCAGCGCTAGGACAGGGAGCTCCTATAATTCACCCCTCCACTTT. Translated: CASSARTGSSYNSPLHF.

This chain joins TRBV28 and TRBJ1-1; D not certain. The V and J ends lost 4 bases and 0 bases respectively, with 6 bases between them. Germline V gene data show CDR1 as MDHEN and CDR2 as SYDVKM. This CDR3 has 13 residues. The chain's CDR3 is CASSSVVNTEAFF. Here the CDR3 DNA reads TGTGCCAGCAGTTCCGTAGTGAACACTGAAGCTTTCTTT. Combining the CDR3 with reference TRBV28 and TRBJ1-1 gives the whole variable domain DVKVTQSSRYLVKRTGEKVFLECVQDMDHENMFWYRQDPGLGLRLIYFSYDVKMKEKGDIPEGYSVSREKKERFSLILESASTNQTSMYLCASSSVVNTEAFFGQGTRLTVV.

V gene TRBV6-5 combines with J gene TRBJ1-1; the D is unclear. Germline loops: CDR1 MNHEY, CDR2 SVGAGI. CDR3 size: 15 residues. The germline V and J ends were trimmed by 7 bases and 2 bases, with 17 bases remaining between them. Here the CDR3 reads CASTSLGLPNTEAFF. The CDR3 DNA is TGTGCCAGCACCTCCCTGGGTCTCCCCAACACTGAAGCTTTCTTT.

This clone occurred a few times. The J gene is TRBJ2-1, the V gene TRBV11-2; possible D gene TRBD2, 7 bases. CDR3 length: 15 residues. Germline CDR1 is SGHAT and CDR2 is FQNNGV. V gave up 2 bases and J gave up 8 bases, with 16 bases separating them. CDR3 amino acids: CASSLIGGPLYEQFF. The CDR3 DNA follows: TGTGCCAGCAGCTTAATCGGGGGGCCTCTATATGAGCAGTTCTTC.

The chain couples TRBV7-9 to TRBJ2-7; D might be TRBD1 (7 bases). V was trimmed by 0 bases and J by 11 bases, leaving 11 bases between them. The CDR3 loop spans 12 amino acids. Germline lookup yields CDR1 SEHNR and CDR2 FQNEAQ (reference sequence). The CDR3 nucleotides are TGTGCCAGCAGCTTAGCCACAGGGGAGGAGTACTTC. This encodes CASSLATGEEYF.